Described below is a single TCR beta chain sequence and its context. These data are taken from a study of CD8+ T cells in alopecia areata. Study context: Affected scalp percentage set treated patients' severity scores.

cDNA prepared by RNA extraction and subsequent reverse transcription served as the template for sequencing. TCRdb's table, derived via immunoSEQ multiplex PCR, lists solely in-frame clones and lacks some. The table shows 150,000 to 200,000 clones, with about three fifths occurring only once. CDR1 is GTSNPN and CDR2 is SVGIG in the germline V gene (reference sequence). This CDR3 has 15 amino acids. The V end was cut by 1 base, the J end by 0 bases, with 9 bases between. This sample's treatment: oral pan-JAK inhibitor, 5-10 mg twice daily. Alopecia areata patients provided lesional scalp punch biopsies and peripheral blood.

The chain uses TRBV30 and TRBJ1-4, with D uncertain. The origin of this receptor is a human donor with alopecia areata. Sequenced material: CD4+ T cells sorted from blood, taken around week 50, from a patient treated with tofacitinib. The CDR3 nucleotides are TGTGCCTGGAGTGCCCAATCCGCAACTAATGAAAAACTGTTTTTT. It is translated as CAWSAQSATNEKLFF.